This paragraph reports one TCR beta chain. Only in-frame clones appear in the TCRdb table, and some are missing; sequencing was by immunoSEQ multiplex PCR. The sample records around 100,000 clones, 84% being singletons. The sample originates from a study of blood T cell repertoires in COVID-19. Unmatched junction bases numbered 3, after V lost 2 bases and J lost 0 bases. The CDR3 consists of 16 residues. CDR1 MNHEY and CDR2 SVGAGI come from the germline V gene. The sequencing input was peripheral blood. This sequence joins TRBV6-5 and TRBJ1-2; 10 bases line up with TRBD1. This clonotype originated in a human donor in a cohort sampled during active COVID-19. CDR3 sequence: CASSYGTGATNYGYTF. As DNA, the CDR3 is TGTGCCAGCAGTTACGGGACAGGGGCGACTAACTATGGCTACACCTTC.